Following are 16 T cell receptor beta chains from one sample sequenced in a study of blood T cells in healthy people across ages. It was with a sample-barcoded 5' primer and a J-beta primer mix that a second PCR of roughly 7 to 12 cycles was run. MiXCR, applied by TCRdb to the 5' RACE reads, yields one record per CDR3 protein. This table holds more than 650,000 distinct CDR3 sequences, roughly 50% found once. Input material: blood. The receptor source for this set is an elderly man in good health.

V and J are TRBV20-1 and TRBJ1-4, with D possibly TRBD1 on 5 matching bases. CDR3 length equals 13 residues. Germline V lookup: CDR1 DFQATT, CDR2 SNEGSKA (reference sequence). The ends were cut back, 1 base at V and 8 bases at J, with 11 bases in the middle. CDR3 in DNA: TGCAGTGCTAGAGTCAGGGTTGGGGAAAAACTGTTTTTT. Amino acids: CSARVRVGEKLFF.

The genes are TRBV29-1 and TRBJ2-5; no clear D gene. The V end lost 3 bases, the J end lost 11 bases, and 19 bases lay between the germline ends. CDR1 and CDR2 from the germline V gene are SQVTM and ANQGSEA. The CDR3 covers 13 residues. The CDR3 coding sequence is TGCAGCGTTGACGGGTCCCATTACAATGAGCAGTACTTC. Protein: CSVDGSHYNEQYF.

The V call is TRBV2, the J call TRBJ2-4; 12 positions match TRBD2. The J call may be faulty, since TRBJ2-7 better matches the DNA end. CDR1 SNHLY and CDR2 FYNNEI come from the germline V gene. This CDR3 has 15 amino acids. The CDR3 DNA reads TGTGCCAGCAGTGATGGGACTAGCGGGTTCTACGAGCAGTACTTC. Translation: CASSDGTSGFYEQYF.

CDR3 residues: CASSPKAGASNTGELFF. The CDR3 DNA is TGCGCCAGCAGCCCTAAAGCGGGAGCATCTAACACCGGGGAGCTGTTTTTT. The rearrangement joins TRBV5-1 to TRBJ2-2; TRBD2 matches at 8 bases. The CDR3 loop spans 17 amino acids. J was trimmed by 2 bases and V by 4 bases; bases with no gene match: 10. Germline CDR1 SGHRS, CDR2 YFSETQ.

The chain has TRBV7-9 and TRBJ1-6; 10 bases line up with TRBD1. The CDR3 consists of 19 residues. The V gene's germline CDR1 is SEHNR and CDR2 FQNEAQ (reference sequence). Germline trimming cut 7 bases from V and 5 bases from J; bases unmatched to any gene: 17. The chain's CDR3 is CASITVSWDRGGDNSPLHF. For the CDR3, the DNA is TGTGCCAGCATCACTGTATCCTGGGACAGGGGAGGCGATAATTCACCCCTCCACTTT.

The chain couples TRBV9 to TRBJ1-2, with D possibly matching TRBD1 (5 bases). There are 13 residues in the CDR3. The germline gives CDR1 SGDLS, CDR2 YYNGEE. The V end lost 0 bases, the J end lost 8 bases, and 11 bases lay between the germline ends. The CDR3 spells CASSVVPGDGYTF. The CDR3 nucleotides are TGTGCCAGCAGCGTAGTTCCCGGGGACGGCTACACCTTC.

The gene calls are TRBV20-1 and TRBJ2-5; D gene ambiguous. The J call is uncertain, as TRBJ2-7 better fits the DNA end. The CDR3 runs 13 residues. Germline values: CDR1 DFQATT, CDR2 SNEGSKA (reference sequence). This CDR3 is CSARKGPSYEQYF. The CDR3 bases are TGCAGTGCTAGAAAGGGCCCCAGCTACGAGCAGTACTTC.

The chain joins TRBV9 to TRBJ1-4; tentative D call: TRBD1 (6 bases). CDR1 is SGDLS, CDR2 YYNGEE, per germline. The CDR3 totals 14 residues. Trimming cost V 4 bases and J 3 bases, with 10 bases left between them. The CDR3 sequence is CASSTGPANEKLFF. DNA for the CDR3: TGTGCCAGCAGCACAGGGCCGGCTAATGAAAAACTGTTTTTT.

The V gene is TRBV27, the J gene TRBJ1-1, with TRBD1 identical over 11 bases. Per germline, CDR1 MNHEY and CDR2 SMNVEV (reference sequence). This CDR3 has 17 amino acids. V lost 2 bases to trimming and J lost 6 bases; unmatched junction nucleotides: 11. The CDR3 loop is CASSLPRTGGAGAEAFF. For the CDR3, the DNA is TGTGCCAGCAGTTTACCCCGGACAGGGGGCGCAGGGGCTGAAGCTTTCTTT.

The chain combines TRBV4-1 with TRBJ2-1, with D perhaps TRBD2 (6 bases). Germline CDR1 and CDR2: MGHRA and YSYEKL. V lost 0 bases and J lost 0, with 9 bases in between. CDR3 size: 16 residues. The CDR3: CASSQDLGSSYNEQFF. The DNA of the CDR3 is TGCGCCAGCAGCCAAGATCTCGGGAGCTCCTACAATGAGCAGTTCTTC.

This clonotype was recorded a few times. The gene calls are TRBV6-2 or TRBV6-3 and TRBJ2-1; 8 bases line up with TRBD2. CDR3 length: 15 amino acids. Germline CDR1 MNHEY, CDR2 SVGEGT. Unmatched junction bases numbered 13, after V lost 7 bases and J lost 8 bases. In DNA form, the CDR3 reads TGTGCCAGCAATCCAAGCGGGAGCGGCGATTATGAGCAGTTCTTC. It yields the protein CASNPSGSGDYEQFF.

The table lists this clonotype with many counts. The V call is TRBV5-1, the J call TRBJ2-7; D call uncertain. The germline V gene has CDR1 SGHRS and CDR2 YFSETQ. The CDR3 is made up of 13 amino acids. The germline V and J ends were trimmed by 0 bases and 5 bases, with 9 bases remaining between them. The CDR3, as DNA: TGCGCCAGCAGCTTGGGGCTGGCGGACGAGCAGTACTTC. Translating gives CASSLGLADEQYF.

J is TRBJ1-2 and V is TRBV3-1; 7 positions agree with TRBD1. The ends lost 0 bases at V and 7 bases at J; junction bases unmatched: 11. The CDR3 is made up of 16 amino acids. Per the germline V gene, CDR1 is LGHDT and CDR2 is YNNKEL (reference sequence). For the CDR3, the DNA is TGTGCCAGCAGCCAAGATCAAGGAAGCAGGGGGATTGGCTACACCTTC. Translation: CASSQDQGSRGIGYTF.

CDR3 sequence: CASSLFGREDTNGYTF. The CDR3 nucleotides read TGTGCCAGCAGTTTATTCGGCAGGGAGGATACTAATGGCTACACCTTC. The chain couples TRBV28 to TRBJ1-2; a weak D match, TRBD1 (5 bases). Germline values: CDR1 MDHEN, CDR2 SYDVKM. This CDR3 is 16 amino acids long. V was trimmed by 1 base and J by 6 bases, leaving 18 bases between them.

V is TRBV11-3 and J is TRBJ2-3; D gene unclear. Trimming cost V 5 bases and J 0 bases, with 12 bases left between them. CDR1 is SGHNT and CDR2 is YENEEA in the germline V gene. The CDR3 has 15 residues. CDR3 in amino acids: CASSDGTSSTDTQYF. In DNA, the CDR3 is TGTGCCAGCAGCGACGGTACCTCAAGCACAGATACGCAGTATTTT.

This clonotype was counted between two and nine times. The chain carries TRBV29-1 and TRBJ2-1; perhaps TRBD1 as D (6 bases). The CDR3 consists of 13 residues. Germline assignment: CDR1 SQVTM and CDR2 ANQGSEA. Trimming removed 6 bases at V and 2 bases at J, with 11 bases between. The CDR3 region is CSVLRGAYNEQFF. The CDR3 bases are TGCAGCGTCCTCAGGGGAGCCTACAATGAGCAGTTCTTC.